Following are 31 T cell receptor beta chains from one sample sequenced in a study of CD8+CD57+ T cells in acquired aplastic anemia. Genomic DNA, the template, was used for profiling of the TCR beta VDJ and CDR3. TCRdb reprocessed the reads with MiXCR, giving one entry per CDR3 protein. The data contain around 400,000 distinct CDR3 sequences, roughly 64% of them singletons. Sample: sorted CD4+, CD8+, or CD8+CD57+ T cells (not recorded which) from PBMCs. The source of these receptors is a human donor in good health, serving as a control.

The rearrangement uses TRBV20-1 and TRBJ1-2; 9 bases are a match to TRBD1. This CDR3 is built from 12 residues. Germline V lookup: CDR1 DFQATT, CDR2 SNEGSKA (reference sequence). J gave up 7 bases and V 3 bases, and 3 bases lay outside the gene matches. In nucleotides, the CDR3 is TGCAGTGCTAGGGACAGGGGCCCTGGCTACACCTTC. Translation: CSARDRGPGYTF.

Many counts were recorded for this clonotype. In DNA, the CDR3 is TGTGCCAGCAGCTTAGCGGCAGGGCAGGGTAGTCTCTATGGCTACACCTTC. Its translation: CASSLAAGQGSLYGYTF. V is TRBV7-2 and J is TRBJ1-2, with D perhaps TRBD1 (5 bases). Germline V gene lookup returns CDR1 SGHTA and CDR2 FQGNSA. This CDR3 contains 17 residues. V was pared by 0 bases and J by 4 bases, with 18 bases between.

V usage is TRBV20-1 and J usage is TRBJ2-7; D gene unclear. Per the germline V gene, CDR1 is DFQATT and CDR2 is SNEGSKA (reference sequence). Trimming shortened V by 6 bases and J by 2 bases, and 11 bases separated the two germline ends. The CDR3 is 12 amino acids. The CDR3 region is CSASAHTYEQYF. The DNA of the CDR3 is TGCAGTGCCAGCGCCCACACCTACGAGCAGTACTTC.

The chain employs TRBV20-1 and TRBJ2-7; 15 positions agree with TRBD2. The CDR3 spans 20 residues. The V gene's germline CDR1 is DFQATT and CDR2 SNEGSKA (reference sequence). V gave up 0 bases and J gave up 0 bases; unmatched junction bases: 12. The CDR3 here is CSARDQIGTSGGSSSYEQYF. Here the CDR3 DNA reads TGCAGTGCTAGAGATCAAATTGGGACTAGCGGGGGGTCGAGCTCCTACGAGCAGTACTTC.

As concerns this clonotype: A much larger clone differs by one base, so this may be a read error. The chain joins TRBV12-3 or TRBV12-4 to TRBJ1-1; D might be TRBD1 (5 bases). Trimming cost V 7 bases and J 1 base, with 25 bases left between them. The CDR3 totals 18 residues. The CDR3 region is CASTPLTRDGTKNTEAFF. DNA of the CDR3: TGTGCCAGCACCCCCCTAACACGGGACGGTACAAAGAACACTGAAGCTTTCTTT.

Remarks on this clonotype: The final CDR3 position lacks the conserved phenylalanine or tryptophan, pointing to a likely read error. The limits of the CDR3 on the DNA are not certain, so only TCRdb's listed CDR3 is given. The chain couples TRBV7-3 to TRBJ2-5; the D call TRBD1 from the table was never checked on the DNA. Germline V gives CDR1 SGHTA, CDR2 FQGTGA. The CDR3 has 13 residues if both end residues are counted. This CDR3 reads CASSFGTANNRYT.

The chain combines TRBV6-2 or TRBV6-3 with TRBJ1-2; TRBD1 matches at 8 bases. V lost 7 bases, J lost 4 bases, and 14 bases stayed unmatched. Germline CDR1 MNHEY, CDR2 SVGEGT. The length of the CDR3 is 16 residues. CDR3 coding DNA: TGTGCCAGCACCGTCGGTGGGACAGGACTGGGCTATGGCTACACCTTC. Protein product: CASTVGGTGLGYGYTF.

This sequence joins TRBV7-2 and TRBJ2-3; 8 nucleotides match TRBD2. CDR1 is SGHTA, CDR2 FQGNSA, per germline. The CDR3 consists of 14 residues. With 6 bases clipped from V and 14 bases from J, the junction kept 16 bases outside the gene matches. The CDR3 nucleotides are TGTGCCAGCAGATCAACTAGCGGCACGGCGCAAGTGTATTTT. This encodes CASRSTSGTAQVYF.

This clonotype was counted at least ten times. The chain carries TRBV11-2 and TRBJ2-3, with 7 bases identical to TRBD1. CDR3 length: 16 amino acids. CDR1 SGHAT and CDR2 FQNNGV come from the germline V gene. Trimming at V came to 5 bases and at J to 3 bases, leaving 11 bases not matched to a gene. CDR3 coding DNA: TGTGCCAGCAGCCCGCGTCGGACAGGTCGAACAGATACGCAGTATTTT. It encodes CASSPRRTGRTDTQYF.

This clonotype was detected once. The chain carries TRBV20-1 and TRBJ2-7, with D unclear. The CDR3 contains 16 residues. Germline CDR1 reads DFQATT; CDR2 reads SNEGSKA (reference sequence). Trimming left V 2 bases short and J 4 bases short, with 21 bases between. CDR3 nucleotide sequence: TGCAGTGCTAGACTCTCCGCGAATACCGGCTCTTACGAGCAGTACTTC. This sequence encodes CSARLSANTGSYEQYF.

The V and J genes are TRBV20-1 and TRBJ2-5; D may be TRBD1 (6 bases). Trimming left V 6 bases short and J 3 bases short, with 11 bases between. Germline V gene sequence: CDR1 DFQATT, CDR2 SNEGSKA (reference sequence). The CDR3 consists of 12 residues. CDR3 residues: CSARTDKETQYF. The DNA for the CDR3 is TGCAGTGCCCGGACAGACAAAGAGACCCAGTACTTC.

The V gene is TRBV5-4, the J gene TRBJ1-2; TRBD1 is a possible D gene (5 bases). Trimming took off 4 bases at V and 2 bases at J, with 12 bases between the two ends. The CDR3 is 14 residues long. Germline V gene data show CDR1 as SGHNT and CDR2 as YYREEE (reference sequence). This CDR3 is CASSGGVLNYGYTF. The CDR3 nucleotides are TGTGCCAGCAGCGGGGGAGTACTCAACTATGGCTACACCTTC.

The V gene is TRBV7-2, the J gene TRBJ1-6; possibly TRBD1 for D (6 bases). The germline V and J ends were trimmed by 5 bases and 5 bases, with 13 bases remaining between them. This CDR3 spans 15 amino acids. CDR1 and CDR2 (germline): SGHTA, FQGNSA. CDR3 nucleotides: TGTGCCAGCAGCCCAAGGACAGCCGATAATTCACCCCTCCACTTT. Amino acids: CASSPRTADNSPLHF.

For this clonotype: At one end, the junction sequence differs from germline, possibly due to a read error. The CDR3 DNA reads as TGCGCCAGCAGCCATGTCACACAGGGAAGGGGCTACACCTTC. Translating it yields CASSHVTQGRGYTF. The chain is built from TRBV7-2 and TRBJ1-2; a weak D match, TRBD1 (6 bases). Germline CDR1 is SGHTA and CDR2 is FQGNSA. The CDR3 sequence is 14 residues long.

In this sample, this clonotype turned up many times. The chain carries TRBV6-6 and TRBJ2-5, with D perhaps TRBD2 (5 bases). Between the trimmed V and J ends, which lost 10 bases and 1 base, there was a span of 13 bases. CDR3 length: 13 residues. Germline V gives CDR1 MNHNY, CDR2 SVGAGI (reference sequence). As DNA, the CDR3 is TGTGCCACCACCCCCGGAGGCCAAGAGACCCAGTACTTC. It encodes CATTPGGQETQYF.

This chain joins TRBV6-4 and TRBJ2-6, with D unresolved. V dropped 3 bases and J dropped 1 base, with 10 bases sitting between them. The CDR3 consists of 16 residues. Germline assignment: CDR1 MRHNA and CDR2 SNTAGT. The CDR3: CASSEGFGSGANVLTF. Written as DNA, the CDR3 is TGTGCCAGCAGTGAGGGCTTTGGGTCTGGGGCCAACGTCCTGACTTTC.

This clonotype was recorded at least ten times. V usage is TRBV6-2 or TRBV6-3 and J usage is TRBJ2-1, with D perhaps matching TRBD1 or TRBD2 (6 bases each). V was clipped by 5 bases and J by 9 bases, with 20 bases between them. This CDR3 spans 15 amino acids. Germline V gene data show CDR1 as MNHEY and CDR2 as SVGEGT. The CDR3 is CASSRGGYAGGEQFF. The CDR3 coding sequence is TGTGCCAGCAGTAGAGGGGGGTACGCGGGTGGTGAGCAGTTCTTC.

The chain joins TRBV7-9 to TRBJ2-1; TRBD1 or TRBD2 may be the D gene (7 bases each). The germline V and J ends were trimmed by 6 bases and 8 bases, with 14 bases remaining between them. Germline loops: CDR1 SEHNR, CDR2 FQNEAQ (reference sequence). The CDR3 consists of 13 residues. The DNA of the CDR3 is TGTGCCAGCAGAATACAGGGGAGGGATGAGCAGTTCTTC. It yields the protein CASRIQGRDEQFF.

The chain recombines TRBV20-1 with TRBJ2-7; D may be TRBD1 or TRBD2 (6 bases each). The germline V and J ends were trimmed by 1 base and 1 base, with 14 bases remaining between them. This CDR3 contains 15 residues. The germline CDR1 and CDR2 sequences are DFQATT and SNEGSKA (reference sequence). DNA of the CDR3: TGCAGTGCTAGAGGGGCAAGGGGGGTATCCTACGAGCAGTACTTC. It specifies CSARGARGVSYEQYF.

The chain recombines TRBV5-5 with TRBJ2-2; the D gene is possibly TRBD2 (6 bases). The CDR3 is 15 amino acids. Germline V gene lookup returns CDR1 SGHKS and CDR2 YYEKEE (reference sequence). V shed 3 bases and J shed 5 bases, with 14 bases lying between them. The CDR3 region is CASSSELGGTGELFF. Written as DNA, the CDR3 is TGTGCCAGCAGCTCGGAACTCGGAGGGACCGGGGAGCTGTTTTTT.

CDR3 sequence (DNA): TGTGCCAGCAGCTTATCAGGGGCACCGGTAAATTCACCCCCCCTCCACTTT. Its protein product is CASSLSGAPVNSPPLHF. The rearrangement links TRBV7-2 to TRBJ1-6; D may be TRBD1 (6 bases). The CDR3 is made up of 17 amino acids. The germline gives CDR1 SGHTA, CDR2 FQGNSA. V lost 2 bases and J 13 bases, leaving 24 bases between the germline ends.

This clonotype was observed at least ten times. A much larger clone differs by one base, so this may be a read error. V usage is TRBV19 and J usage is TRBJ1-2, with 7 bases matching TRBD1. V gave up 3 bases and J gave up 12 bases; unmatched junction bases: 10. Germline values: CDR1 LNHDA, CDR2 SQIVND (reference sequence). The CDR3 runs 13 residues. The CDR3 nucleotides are TGTGCCAGTAGTATCGACAGGGCGGTCGGCCACACCTTC. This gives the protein CASSIDRAVGHTF.

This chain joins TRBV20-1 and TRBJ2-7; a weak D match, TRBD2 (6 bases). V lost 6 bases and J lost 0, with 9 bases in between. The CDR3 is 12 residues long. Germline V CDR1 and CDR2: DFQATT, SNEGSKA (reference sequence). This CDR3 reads CSAVGGSYEQYF. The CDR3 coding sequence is TGCAGTGCGGTGGGGGGCTCCTACGAGCAGTACTTC.

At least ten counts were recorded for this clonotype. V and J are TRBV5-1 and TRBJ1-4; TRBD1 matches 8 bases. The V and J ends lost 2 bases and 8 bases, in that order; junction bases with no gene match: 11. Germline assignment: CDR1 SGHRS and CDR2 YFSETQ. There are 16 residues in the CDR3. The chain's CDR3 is CASSLYDAGGAEKLFF. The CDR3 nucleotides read TGCGCCAGCAGCTTATATGACGCAGGGGGCGCGGAAAAACTGTTTTTT. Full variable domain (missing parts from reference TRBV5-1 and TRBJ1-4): KAGVTQTPRYLIKTRGQQVTLSCSPISGHRSVSWYQQTPGQGLQFLFEYFSETQRNKGNFPGRFSGRQFSNSRSEMNVSTLELGDSALYLCASSLYDAGGAEKLFFGSGTQLSVL.

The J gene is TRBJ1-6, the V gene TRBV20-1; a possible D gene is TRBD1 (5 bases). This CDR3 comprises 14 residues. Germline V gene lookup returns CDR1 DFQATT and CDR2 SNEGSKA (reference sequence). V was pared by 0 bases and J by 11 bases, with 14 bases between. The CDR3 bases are TGCAGTGCTAGAGAGGGGGAGGATAACACACCCCTCCACTTT. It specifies CSAREGEDNTPLHF.

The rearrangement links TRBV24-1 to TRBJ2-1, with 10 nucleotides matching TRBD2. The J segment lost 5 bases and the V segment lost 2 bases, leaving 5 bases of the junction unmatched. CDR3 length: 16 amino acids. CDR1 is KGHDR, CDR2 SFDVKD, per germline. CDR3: CATSDSLAGWHNEQFF. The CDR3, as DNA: TGTGCCACCAGTGATTCACTAGCGGGGTGGCACAATGAGCAGTTCTTC.

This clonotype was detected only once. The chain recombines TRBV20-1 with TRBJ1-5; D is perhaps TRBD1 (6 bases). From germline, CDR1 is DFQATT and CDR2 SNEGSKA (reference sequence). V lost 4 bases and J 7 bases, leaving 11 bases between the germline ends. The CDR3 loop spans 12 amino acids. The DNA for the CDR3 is TGCAGTGCTACAGGGGCGGGACAGCCCCAGCATTTT. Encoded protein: CSATGAGQPQHF.

In nucleotides, the CDR3 is TGTGCCAGCAGCGCACAGGGGGCGGGAGGTTGCAGTAAGCCCCAGCATTTT. Translating it yields CASSAQGAGGCSKPQHF. V and J are TRBV7-2 and TRBJ1-5, with TRBD1 identical over 9 bases. Per the germline V gene, CDR1 is SGHTA and CDR2 is FQGNSA. CDR3 size: 17 residues. V dropped 5 bases and J dropped 8; count of bases not matched to a gene: 16.

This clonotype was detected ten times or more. The CDR3 DNA follows: TGCAGTGCTCTGGTTCGGGGCGGGGGGTCCTCCTACAATGAGCAGTTCTTC. Translation: CSALVRGGGSSYNEQFF. V is TRBV20-1 and J is TRBJ2-1; 8 bases map to TRBD2. The CDR3 covers 17 residues. Germline CDR1 DFQATT, CDR2 SNEGSKA (reference sequence). J gave up 0 bases and V 5 bases, and 12 bases lay outside the gene matches.

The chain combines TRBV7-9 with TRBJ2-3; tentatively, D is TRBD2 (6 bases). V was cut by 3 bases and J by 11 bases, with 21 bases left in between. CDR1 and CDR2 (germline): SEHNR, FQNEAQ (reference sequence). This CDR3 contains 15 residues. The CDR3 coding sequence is TGTGCCAGCAGCTTCGTAGCGGCTGGAACCTACGAGCAGTATTTT. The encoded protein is CASSFVAAGTYEQYF.

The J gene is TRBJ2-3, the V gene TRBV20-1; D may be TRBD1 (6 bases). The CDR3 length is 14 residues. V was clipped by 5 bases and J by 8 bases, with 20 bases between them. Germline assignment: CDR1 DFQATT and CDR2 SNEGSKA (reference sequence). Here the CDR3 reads CSAVVRGSGVTQYF. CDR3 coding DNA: TGCAGTGCTGTCGTCCGCGGGTCAGGGGTTACGCAGTATTTT.